The T cell receptor (beta chain) under discussion was sequenced for a study of coeliac disease. Study-wide points: Intraepithelial and lamina propria fractions were not highly pure. Control samples showed higher TRB and TRG clonality than intraepithelial and lamina propria samples in active celiac disease.

Note on this clone: Its specificity is unknown.

V lost 0 bases, J lost 3 bases, and 10 bases stayed unmatched. There are 18 residues in the CDR3. The germline V gene has CDR1 SEHNR and CDR2 FQNEAQ (reference sequence). Method: immunoSEQ multiplex PCR; TCRdb's copy keeps in-frame clones and lacks some. This sample yields about 6,600 clones, of which roughly two thirds are seen a single time; around 4.2% belongs to the top ten. Sequencing used one aliquot of over 400,000 cells per fraction. This sequence joins TRBV7-9 and TRBJ1-5; 8 bases agree with TRBD1. The sample taken for sequencing was lamina propria lymphocytes from the gut. The TCR comes from a woman aged 18 to 35 with active celiac disease. The chain's CDR3 is CASSLAPRRTGINQPQHF. The DNA for the CDR3 is TGTGCCAGCAGCTTAGCGCCGCGCAGGACAGGGATCAATCAGCCCCAGCATTTT.